This T cell receptor beta chain was recorded in a study of neurological immune-mediated disorders. The study's findings and limits: Private repertoires in all groups were suggested by the finding that expanded clones across subjects shared no CDR3 amino acid sequences. There was no clinical or MRI feature that was associated with the multiple sclerosis repertoire cluster. Repertoires from 18 of 34 multiple sclerosis patients grouped phylogenetically into a related-CDR3 cluster, suggesting a possible signature.

This clonotype has at least ten counts. Its antigen is as yet unknown. The CDR3 is 15 amino acids. Per the germline V gene, CDR1 is KGHSH and CDR2 is LQKENI. V lost 2 bases, J lost 7 bases, and 12 bases lay in between. Time point denoted: longitudinal time-point 1 (baseline). Each CDR3 protein is one row after TCRdb ran MiXCR on the 5' RACE reads. The table lists 35,000 to 45,000 distinct CDR3 sequences, under 4% of them singletons, with approximately 7.5% in the top ten. The rearrangement joins TRBV18 to TRBJ1-6, with D unclear. Material for sequencing was PBMCs. The TCR originated in a woman aged 55-69 years with multiple sclerosis. As DNA, the CDR3 is TGTGCCAGCTCACCAGACCCCGGAGCGAATTCACCCCTCCACTTT. This codes for CASSPDPGANSPLHF.